This T cell receptor (beta chain) was observed in a study of molecular identifiers for immune sequencing clone quantification. The wider study: In replicates, the authors split RNA from about 20,000 or 100,000 naive CD8 cells five ways and sequenced four.

About this clonotype itself: The antigen remains unidentified. A much larger clone differs from this one at a single base, so this may be a read error.

The CDR3 is made up of 13 amino acids. The V end lost 0 bases, the J end lost 8 bases, and 9 bases lay between the germline ends. Germline CDR1 and CDR2: LGHNA and YSLEER. As previously described, bulk TCR libraries were made using listed TCR primers. MiXCR was run by TCRdb on the PCR reads, yielding one entry per CDR3 protein. The repertoire holds 50,000 to 65,000 distinct CDR3 sequences, 20% to 25% seen once, with 1.5% to 2% in the top ten. Study observations and caveats: Identical TCR molecules that share a barcode could lead to an underestimation of highly expanded clone sizes.

Sorting isolated naive CD8 T cells as CD8+CD4-CCR7+CD45RA+ events. The clonotype comes from a human donor in good health. Some libraries in this study had Jurkat cell RNA spiked in. V and J are TRBV4-3 and TRBJ2-3; D unresolved. Sequencing was performed on naive CD8+ T cells from blood, with Jurkat cell RNA spiked in. Subset reported: FACS-sorted CD8+CD4-CCR7+CD45RA+ naive T cells. The CDR3 sequence is CASSQDLWGTQYF. CDR3 DNA: TGCGCCAGCAGCCAAGATCTTTGGGGTACGCAGTATTTT.